Detailed here is one T cell receptor (beta chain). This CDR3 contains 15 residues. V was pared by 4 bases and J by 9 bases, with 9 bases of the junction left unmatched. Germline loops: CDR1 SGHKS, CDR2 YYEKEE (reference sequence). With 60 Vbeta and 13 Jbeta primers, the PCR was carried out. Sequencing used immunoSEQ multiplex PCR; TCRdb keeps in-frame clones, though not all of them. The sample has around 150,000 clones; roughly 80% are singletons. These data originate in a study of cytomegalovirus exposure and HLA in healthy donors. The clonotype was recovered from a man between 40 and 49 years old in good health and CMV-seronegative. Sequencing was performed on PBMCs. The chain recombines TRBV5-5 with TRBJ1-5; 11 bases are shared with TRBD1. The CDR3 is CASSPLGTGGGPQHF. CDR3 in DNA: TGTGCCAGCAGCCCGCTAGGGACAGGGGGAGGGCCCCAGCATTTT.